This TCR beta chain was sequenced for a study of control samples from healthy donors and cancer patients. Repertoires were generated with immunoSEQ multiplex PCR, while TCRdb's copy carries only in-frame clones and drops some. This repertoire shows more than 75,000 clones, roughly 86% found once; its top ten account for 5.5%. Material: blood. The source of this sequence is a middle-aged man in good health.

CDR3 coding DNA: TGCGCCAGCAGGGGTATGGGACGTAGTCGTGTTGAAGCTTTCTTT. Protein sequence: CASRGMGRSRVEAFF. The chain uses TRBV10-2 and TRBJ1-1; D might be TRBD1 (5 bases). The CDR3 sequence is 15 residues long. V was shortened by 6 bases and J by 7 bases, with 21 bases between the two germline ends. Germline CDR1 is WSHSY and CDR2 is SAAADI.